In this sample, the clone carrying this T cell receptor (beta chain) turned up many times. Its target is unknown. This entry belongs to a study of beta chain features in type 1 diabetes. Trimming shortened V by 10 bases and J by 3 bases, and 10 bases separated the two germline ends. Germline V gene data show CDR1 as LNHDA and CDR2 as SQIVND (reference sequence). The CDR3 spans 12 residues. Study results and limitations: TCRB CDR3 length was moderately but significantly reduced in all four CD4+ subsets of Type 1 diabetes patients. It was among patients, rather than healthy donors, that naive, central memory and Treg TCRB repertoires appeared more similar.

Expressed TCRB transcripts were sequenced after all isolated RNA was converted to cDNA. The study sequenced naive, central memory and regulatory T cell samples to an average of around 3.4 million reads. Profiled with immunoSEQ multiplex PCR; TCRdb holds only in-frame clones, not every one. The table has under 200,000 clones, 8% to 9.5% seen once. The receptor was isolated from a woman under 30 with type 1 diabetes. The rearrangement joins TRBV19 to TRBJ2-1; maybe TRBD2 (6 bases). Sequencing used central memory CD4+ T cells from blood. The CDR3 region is CATGGYYNEQFF. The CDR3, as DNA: TGTGCCACTGGAGGGTACTACAATGAGCAGTTCTTC. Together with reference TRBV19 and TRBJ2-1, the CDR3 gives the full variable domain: DGGITQSPKYLFRKEGQNVTLSCEQNLNHDAMYWYRQDPGQGLRLIYYSQIVNDFQKGDIAEGYSVSREKKESFPLTVTSAQKNPTAFYLCATGGYYNEQFFGPGTRLTVL.